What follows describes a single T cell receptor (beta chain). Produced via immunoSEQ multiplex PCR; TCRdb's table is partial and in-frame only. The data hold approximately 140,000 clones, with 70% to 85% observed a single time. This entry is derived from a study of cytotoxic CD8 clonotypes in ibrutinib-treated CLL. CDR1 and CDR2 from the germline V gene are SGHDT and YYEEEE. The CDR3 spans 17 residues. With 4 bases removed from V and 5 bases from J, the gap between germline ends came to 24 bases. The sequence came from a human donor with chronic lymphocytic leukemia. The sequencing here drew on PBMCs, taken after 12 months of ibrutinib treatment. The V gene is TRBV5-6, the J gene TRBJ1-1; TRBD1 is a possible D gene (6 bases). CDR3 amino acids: CASSPMGGPRMGTEAFF. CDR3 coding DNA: TGTGCCAGCAGCCCGATGGGGGGCCCTCGGATGGGGACTGAAGCTTTCTTT.